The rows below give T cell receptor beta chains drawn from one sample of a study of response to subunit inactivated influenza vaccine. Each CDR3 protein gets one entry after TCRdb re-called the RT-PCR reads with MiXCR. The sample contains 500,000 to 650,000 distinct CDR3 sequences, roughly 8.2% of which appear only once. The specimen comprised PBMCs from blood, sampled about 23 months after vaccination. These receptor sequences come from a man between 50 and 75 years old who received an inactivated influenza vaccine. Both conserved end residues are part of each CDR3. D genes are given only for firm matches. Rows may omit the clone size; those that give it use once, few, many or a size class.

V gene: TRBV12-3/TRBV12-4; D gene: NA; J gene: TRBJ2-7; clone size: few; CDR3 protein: CASSFLGRDNFEQYF; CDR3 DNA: TGTGCCAGCAGTTTTCTGGGGCGGGATAACTTCGAGCAGTACTTC
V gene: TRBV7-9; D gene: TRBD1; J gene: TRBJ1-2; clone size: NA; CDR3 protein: CASSTPDRPSVPFF; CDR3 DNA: TGTGCCAGCAGCACCCCGGACAGGCCTTCGGTCCCCTTCTTC
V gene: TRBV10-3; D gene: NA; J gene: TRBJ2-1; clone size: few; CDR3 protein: CAIGESRGVSYYNEQFF; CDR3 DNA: TGTGCCATCGGTGAGTCCCGAGGTGTAAGCTACTACAATGAGCAGTTCTTC
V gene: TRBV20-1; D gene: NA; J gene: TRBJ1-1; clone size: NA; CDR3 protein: CSARVRGALNEALF; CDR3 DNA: TGCAGTGCTAGAGTGCGGGGGGCGCTTAATGAAGCTCTCTTT
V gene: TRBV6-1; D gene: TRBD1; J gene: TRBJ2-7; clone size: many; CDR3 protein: CASSRDRNYEQYF; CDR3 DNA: TGTGCCAGCAGTCGGGACAGGAATTACGAGCAGTACTTC
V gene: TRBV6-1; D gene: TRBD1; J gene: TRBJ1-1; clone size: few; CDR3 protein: CASLSPTGGTEAFF; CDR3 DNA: TGTGCCAGCCTCTCGCCCACAGGGGGAACTGAAGCTTTCTTT
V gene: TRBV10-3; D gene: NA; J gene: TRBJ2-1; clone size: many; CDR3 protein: CAISGVDNEQFF; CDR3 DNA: TGTGCCATCAGTGGAGTAGACAATGAGCAGTTCTTC
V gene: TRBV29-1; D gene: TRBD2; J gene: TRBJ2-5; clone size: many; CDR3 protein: CSVEVVGGRRTETQYF; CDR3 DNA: TGCAGCGTTGAAGTCGTGGGCGGGAGAAGGACGGAGACCCAGTACTTC
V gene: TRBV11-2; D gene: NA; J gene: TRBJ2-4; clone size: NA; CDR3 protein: CASSLGRFGKENIQYF; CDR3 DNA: TGTGCCAGCAGCTTAGGGCGGTTTGGTAAAGAAAACATTCAGTACTTC
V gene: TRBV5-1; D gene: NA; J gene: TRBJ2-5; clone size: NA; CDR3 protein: CASIIFAQETQYF; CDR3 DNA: TGCGCCAGCATCATCTTCGCTCAAGAGACCCAGTACTTC
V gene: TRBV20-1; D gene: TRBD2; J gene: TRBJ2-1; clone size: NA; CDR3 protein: CSADGGLADLGPEQFF; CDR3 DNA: TGCAGTGCCGATGGGGGACTAGCGGACCTAGGGCCTGAGCAGTTCTTC
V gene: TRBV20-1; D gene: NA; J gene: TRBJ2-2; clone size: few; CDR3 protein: CSANRVENTGELFF; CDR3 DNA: TGCAGTGCTAACAGGGTGGAGAACACCGGGGAGCTGTTTTTT
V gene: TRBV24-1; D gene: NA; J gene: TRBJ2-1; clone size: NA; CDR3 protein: CATSYLPGTASVSYNEQFF; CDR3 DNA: TGTGCCACCAGTTATCTCCCGGGAACAGCTTCCGTCTCCTACAATGAGCAGTTCTTC
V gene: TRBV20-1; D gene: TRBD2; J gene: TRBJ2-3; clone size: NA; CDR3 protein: CSARDSGLAGRSQYF; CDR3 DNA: TGCAGTGCTAGAGATTCTGGCTTAGCGGGTCGGTCGCAGTATTTT
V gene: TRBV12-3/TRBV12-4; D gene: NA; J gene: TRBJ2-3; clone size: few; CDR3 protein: CASSSRARGDTQYF; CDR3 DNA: TGTGCCAGCAGTTCCCGGGCAAGAGGGGATACGCAGTATTTT